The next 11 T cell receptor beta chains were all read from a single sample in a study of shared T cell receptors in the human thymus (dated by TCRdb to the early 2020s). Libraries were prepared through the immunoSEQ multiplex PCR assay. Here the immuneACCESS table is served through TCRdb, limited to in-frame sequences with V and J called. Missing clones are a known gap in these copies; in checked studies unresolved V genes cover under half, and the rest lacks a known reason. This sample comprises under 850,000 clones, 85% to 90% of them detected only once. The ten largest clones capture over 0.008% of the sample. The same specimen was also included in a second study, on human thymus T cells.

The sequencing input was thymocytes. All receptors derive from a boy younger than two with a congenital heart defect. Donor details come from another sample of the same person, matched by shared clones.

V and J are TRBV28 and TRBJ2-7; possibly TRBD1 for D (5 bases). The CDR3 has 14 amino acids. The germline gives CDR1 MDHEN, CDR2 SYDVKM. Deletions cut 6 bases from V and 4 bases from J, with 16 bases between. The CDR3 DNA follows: TGTGCCAGCAGGTCTGACAGTTACCAATACGAGCAGTACTTC. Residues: CASRSDSYQYEQYF.

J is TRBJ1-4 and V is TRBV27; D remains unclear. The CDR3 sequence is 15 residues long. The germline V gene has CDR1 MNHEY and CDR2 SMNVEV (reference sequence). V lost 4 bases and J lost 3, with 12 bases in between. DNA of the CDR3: TGTGCCAGCAGTTCCCGGGATTTTGCTAATGAAAAACTGTTTTTT. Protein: CASSSRDFANEKLFF.

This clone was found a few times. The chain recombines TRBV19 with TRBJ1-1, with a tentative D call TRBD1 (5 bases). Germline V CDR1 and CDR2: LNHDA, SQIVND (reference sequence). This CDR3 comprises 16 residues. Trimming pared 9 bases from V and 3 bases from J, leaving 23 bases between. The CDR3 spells CASADFRDSRDTEAFF. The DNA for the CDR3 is TGTGCCAGCGCTGACTTCAGGGACTCGCGGGACACTGAAGCTTTCTTT.

DNA of the CDR3: TGTGCCAGCAGCTTCCTAGGGGGGGGAGAGACCCAGTACTTC. Translating it yields CASSFLGGGETQYF. This rearrangement joins TRBV5-4 to TRBJ2-5; tentative D call: TRBD2 (7 bases). The V end lost 2 bases, the J end lost 4 bases, and 12 bases lay between the germline ends. CDR1 is SGHNT and CDR2 is YYREEE in the germline V gene (reference sequence). This CDR3 contains 14 residues.

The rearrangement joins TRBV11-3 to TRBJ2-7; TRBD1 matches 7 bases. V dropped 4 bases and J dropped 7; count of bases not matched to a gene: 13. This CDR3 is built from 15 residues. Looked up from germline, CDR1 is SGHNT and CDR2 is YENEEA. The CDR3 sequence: CASSSRDSPLGEQYF. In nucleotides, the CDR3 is TGTGCCAGCAGCTCCCGGGACAGCCCGCTGGGGGAGCAGTACTTC. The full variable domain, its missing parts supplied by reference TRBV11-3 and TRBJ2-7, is EAGVVQSPRYKIIEKKQPVAFWCNPISGHNTLYWYLQNLGQGPELLIRYENEEAVDDSQLPKDRFSAERLKGVDSTLKIQPAELGDSAVYLCASSSRDSPLGEQYFGPGTRLTVT.

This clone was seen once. As DNA, the CDR3 is TGTGCCAGCAGTACAGGGGATCCCACTGAAGCTTTCTTT. This encodes CASSTGDPTEAFF. The rearrangement joins TRBV28 to TRBJ1-1, with 7 positions matching TRBD1. The trim removed 5 bases at V and 4 bases at J, leaving 4 bases unmatched. Germline-derived CDR1 and CDR2 are MDHEN and SYDVKM. This CDR3 is built from 13 residues. Looking up the rest from reference TRBV28 and TRBJ1-1 gives the full variable domain: DVKVTQSSRYLVKRTGEKVFLECVQDMDHENMFWYRQDPGLGLRLIYFSYDVKMKEKGDIPEGYSVSREKKERFSLILESASTNQTSMYLCASSTGDPTEAFFGQGTRLTVV.

CDR3 region: CASSQDDSGSYEQYF. The CDR3 region has the DNA TGTGCCAGCAGCCAAGATGATAGCGGGAGCTACGAGCAGTACTTC. The chain uses TRBV14 and TRBJ2-7; 9 bases are a match to TRBD2. Trimming at V came to 0 bases and at J to 3 bases, leaving 3 bases not matched to a gene. The CDR3 is 15 residues long. In germline, CDR1 is SGHDN, CDR2 FVKESK.

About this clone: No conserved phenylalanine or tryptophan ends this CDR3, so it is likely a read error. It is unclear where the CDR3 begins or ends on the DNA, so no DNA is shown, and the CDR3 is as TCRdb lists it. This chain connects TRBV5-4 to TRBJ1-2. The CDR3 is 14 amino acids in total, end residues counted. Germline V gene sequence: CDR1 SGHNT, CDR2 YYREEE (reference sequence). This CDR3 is CASSLSGGQPLNPL.

CDR3 DNA sequence: TGTGCCAGCAGCGCCGGACTAGCGGGAGGCCCGGACGGGGAGCTGTTTTTT. Amino acid sequence: CASSAGLAGGPDGELFF. This sequence joins TRBV7-6 and TRBJ2-2; 14 bases agree with TRBD2. Germline loops: CDR1 SGHVS, CDR2 FNYEAQ. The V and J ends lost 5 bases and 7 bases, in that order; junction bases with no gene match: 9. The CDR3 runs to 17 residues.

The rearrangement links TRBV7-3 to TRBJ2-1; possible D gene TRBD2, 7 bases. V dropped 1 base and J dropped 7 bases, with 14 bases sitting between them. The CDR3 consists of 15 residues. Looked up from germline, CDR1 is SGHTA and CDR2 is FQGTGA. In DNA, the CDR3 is TGTGCCAGCAGCTTAATGGGGGGGCCCGAGAATGAGCAGTTCTTC. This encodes CASSLMGGPENEQFF. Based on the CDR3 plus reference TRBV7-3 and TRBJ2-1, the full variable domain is GAGVSQTPSNKVTEKGKYVELRCDPISGHTALYWYRQSLGQGPEFLIYFQGTGAADDSGLPNDRFFAVRPEGSVSTLKIQRTERGDSAVYLCASSLMGGPENEQFFGPGTRLTVL.

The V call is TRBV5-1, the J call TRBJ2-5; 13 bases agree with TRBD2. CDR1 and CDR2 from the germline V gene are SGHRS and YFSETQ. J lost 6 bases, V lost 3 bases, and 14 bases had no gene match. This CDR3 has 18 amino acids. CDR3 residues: CASSYESRTSGSAKTQYF. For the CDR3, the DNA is TGCGCCAGCAGCTATGAATCCAGGACTAGCGGGAGTGCCAAGACCCAGTACTTC.